This T cell receptor (beta chain) was sequenced during a study of blood T cell repertoires in COVID-19. Study background: The United States, Italy and Spain supplied acute and convalescent COVID-19 samples. PBMCs, B-cell-depleted T cells, or T cells were the source of the cDNA or gDNA that made up the material.

As handled by the study authors: Cell counts per sample came from amplifying reference gene primers. Sequenced by immunoSEQ multiplex PCR; TCRdb stores in-frame clones only, minus some. V and J calls and clone size come straight from that table; D and trimming were deduced from the DNA. This table holds tens of thousands of clones, under 85% found once. This CDR3 is built from 16 residues. CDR1 is SGHNT, CDR2 YYREEE, per germline (reference sequence). Trimming removed 4 bases from V and 7 bases from J, with 18 bases in between. The chain has TRBV5-4 and TRBJ1-6, with TRBD1 as a possible D gene (6 bases). The sample consisted of peripheral blood. The receptor's source is an older man with active COVID-19. The CDR3: CASSVGGGQGNSPLHF. The CDR3, as DNA: TGTGCCAGCAGCGTCGGGGGGGGCCAGGGGAATTCACCCCTCCACTTT.